This note documents a single T cell receptor (beta chain) sequence. PCR involved 60 Vbeta and 13 Jbeta primers. Some clones are missing from TCRdb's copy, which holds only in-frame ones; the method was immunoSEQ multiplex PCR. This sample has about 210,000 clones, with approximately 77% found just once. This entry belongs to a study of cytomegalovirus exposure and HLA in healthy donors. The V gene end was trimmed by 4 bases and the J gene end by 7 bases; junction bases not matched to a gene: 5. The CDR3 has 14 residues. Germline CDR1 is SQVTM and CDR2 is ANQGSEA. This chain uses TRBV29-1 with TRBJ2-1; TRBD2 agrees at 12 bases. This receptor was obtained from a middle-aged man in good health and CMV-seropositive. Sample: PBMCs. The CDR3 region has the DNA TGCAGCGTTGGGGCTAGCGGGAGGGGGAATGAGCAGTTCTTC. This encodes CSVGASGRGNEQFF.